The 19 T cell receptor beta chains below were found in one sample sequenced in a study of OX40 agonist ivuxolimab in advanced cancers. Assay used: immunoSEQ multiplex PCR; TCRdb lists only in-frame clones, some missing. The sample contains approximately 25,000 clones, 65% to 80% of which appear only once. The sample in question was CD4+ or CD8+ T cells sorted from blood, obtained in a trial of the OX40 agonist ivuxolimab. The receptors were sampled from an adult with an advanced solid tumor such as melanoma, head and neck, liver or kidney cancer.

V is TRBV5-6 and J is TRBJ2-7; TRBD1 might be the D (6 bases). This CDR3 is 15 amino acids long. Germline CDR1 and CDR2: SGHDT and YYEEEE. V gave up 4 bases and J gave up 0 bases, with 14 bases separating them. CDR3 DNA: TGTGCCAGCAGCGCTCGGGACATATTCTCCTACGAGCAGTACTTC. This gives the protein CASSARDIFSYEQYF. Combining the CDR3 with reference TRBV5-6 and TRBJ2-7 gives the whole variable domain DAGVTQSPTHLIKTRGQQVTLRCSPKSGHDTVSWYQQALGQGPQFIFQYYEEEERQRGNFPDRFSGHQFPNYSSELNVNALLLGDSALYLCASSARDIFSYEQYFGPGTRLTVT.

The chain couples TRBV11-2 to TRBJ2-6; D unclear. The V end was cut by 0 bases, the J end by 5 bases, with 8 bases between. From germline, CDR1 is SGHAT and CDR2 FQNNGV. The CDR3 consists of 15 residues. The DNA of the CDR3 is TGTGCCAGCAGCTTAGATGTGGCTCGGGCCAACGTCCTGACTTTC. It specifies CASSLDVARANVLTF.

The chain uses TRBV16 and TRBJ1-4; D uncertain. Germline V gene data show CDR1 as KGHSY and CDR2 as FQNENV. The CDR3 contains 14 residues. V was trimmed by 5 bases and J by 5 bases, leaving 12 bases between them. CDR3 amino acids: CASSERISNEKLFF. In nucleotides, the CDR3 is TGTGCCAGCAGCGAAAGGATTTCGAATGAAAAACTGTTTTTT.

This chain connects TRBV19 to TRBJ2-1, with a weak D call TRBD2 (6 bases). Trimming took 3 bases from V and 5 from J, leaving 14 bases between them. The CDR3 covers 15 residues. Germline V CDR1 and CDR2: LNHDA, SQIVND (reference sequence). The CDR3 here is CASSMESGFNNEQFF. The CDR3 coding sequence is TGTGCCAGTAGTATGGAGAGCGGGTTCAACAATGAGCAGTTCTTC. Variable domain in full (rest from reference TRBV19 and TRBJ2-1): DGGITQSPKYLFRKEGQNVTLSCEQNLNHDAMYWYRQDPGQGLRLIYYSQIVNDFQKGDIAEGYSVSREKKESFPLTVTSAQKNPTAFYLCASSMESGFNNEQFFGPGTRLTVL.

The chain joins TRBV27 to TRBJ2-1; possibly TRBD1 for D (6 bases). The CDR3 has 12 residues. Germline V gives CDR1 MNHEY, CDR2 SMNVEV (reference sequence). The V gene lost 5 bases and the J gene lost 8 bases, with 10 bases spanning the gap. The CDR3 nucleotides are TGTGCCAGCAGTCGCAGGGGTGATGAGCAGTTCTTC. Protein product: CASSRRGDEQFF.

CDR3 bases: TGCGCCAGCAGCTTGCAGATCTACAATGAGCAGTTCTTC. Translated: CASSLQIYNEQFF. This chain joins TRBV5-1 and TRBJ2-1; no firm D call. CDR3 length: 13 residues. The ends were cut back, 1 base at V and 3 bases at J, with 5 bases in the middle. Germline CDR1 and CDR2: SGHRS and YFSETQ.

This clone turned up a few times. The chain has TRBV7-2 and TRBJ1-1; 9 bases map to TRBD1. Per germline, CDR1 SGHTA and CDR2 FQGNSA. The trim removed 5 bases at V and 5 bases at J, leaving 9 bases unmatched. This CDR3 has 15 amino acids. CDR3 coding DNA: TGTGCCAGCAGCCGGGGGGGGACAGGGTGGACTGAAGCTTTCTTT. Translation: CASSRGGTGWTEAFF.

This chain links TRBV27 with TRBJ2-3; D remains ambiguous. The V gene lost 6 bases and the J gene lost 3 bases, with 10 bases spanning the gap. This CDR3 contains 13 residues. Germline CDR1 and CDR2: MNHEY and SMNVEV (reference sequence). CDR3 loop: CASSWTRTDTQYF. The DNA of the CDR3 is TGTGCCAGCAGCTGGACCCGGACAGATACGCAGTATTTT.

The V gene is TRBV2, the J gene TRBJ2-5; TRBD2 aligns across 8 bases. Germline CDR1 and CDR2: SNHLY and FYNNEI. This CDR3 is built from 16 residues. V lost 7 bases to trimming and J lost 4 bases; unmatched junction nucleotides: 14. The CDR3 sequence: CASKSLSGTRGETQYF. CDR3 DNA sequence: TGTGCCAGCAAATCACTTAGCGGGACTAGAGGAGAGACCCAGTACTTC. Full variable domain (outside the CDR3, taken from reference TRBV2 and TRBJ2-5): EPEVTQTPSHQVTQMGQEVILRCVPISNHLYFYWYRQILGQKVEFLVSFYNNEISEKSEIFDDQFSVERPDGSNFTLKIRSTKLEDSAMYFCASKSLSGTRGETQYFGPGTRLLVL.

The chain recombines TRBV4-1 with TRBJ2-7, with D perhaps TRBD1 (6 bases). This CDR3 comprises 15 residues. V was clipped by 5 bases and J by 3 bases, with 17 bases between them. Looked up from germline, CDR1 is MGHRA and CDR2 is YSYEKL. The CDR3 DNA is TGCGCCAGCAGCTTAATACAGACAGGAAGCTACGAGCAGTACTTC. It encodes CASSLIQTGSYEQYF.

The chain links TRBV13 to TRBJ2-3; TRBD1 or TRBD2 may be the D gene (7 bases each). V was pared by 5 bases and J by 1 base, with 13 bases between. The length of the CDR3 is 15 residues. Per the germline V gene, CDR1 is PRHDT and CDR2 is FYEKMQ (reference sequence). The CDR3 sequence: CASSPRGGRTDTQYF. In nucleotides, the CDR3 is TGTGCCAGCAGCCCCAGGGGGGGACGCACAGATACGCAGTATTTT.

This clone was seen a single time. CDR3 amino acids: CASSYSGFEQYF. DNA for the CDR3: TGTGCCAGCAGTTACTCGGGGTTCGAGCAGTACTTC. The chain joins TRBV6-5 to TRBJ2-7; D not resolved. The germline V gene encodes CDR1 MNHEY and CDR2 SVGAGI. V was shortened by 0 bases and J by 6 bases, with 6 bases between the two germline ends. This CDR3 contains 12 residues.

This chain joins TRBV30 and TRBJ2-7, with 11 nucleotides matching TRBD2. Per the germline V gene, CDR1 is GTSNPN and CDR2 is SVGIG (reference sequence). Losses at the gene ends were 3 bases for V and 5 bases for J; bases not matched to a gene: 12. The CDR3 runs 16 residues. CDR3 DNA: TGTGCCTGGAGGTCGGATACTAGCGGGAGACCCCACGAGCAGTACTTC. It encodes CAWRSDTSGRPHEQYF.

The chain is built from TRBV18 and TRBJ1-1; 10 positions agree with TRBD1. Germline CDR1 and CDR2: KGHSH and LQKENI. The ends lost 3 bases at V and 5 bases at J; junction bases unmatched: 12. The CDR3 consists of 17 residues. CDR3 residues: CASSPIMGQGKKTEAFF. CDR3 nucleotide sequence: TGTGCCAGCTCACCCATAATGGGACAGGGGAAAAAAACTGAAGCTTTCTTT.

The chain employs TRBV2 and TRBJ2-1; 9 nucleotides agree with TRBD2. The CDR3 consists of 11 residues. Trimming cost V 6 bases and J 16 bases; bases outside gene matches: 7. Germline V lookup: CDR1 SNHLY, CDR2 FYNNEI. CDR3 coding DNA: TGTGCCAGCAGGGAGCGGGAGGAGGTCTTCTTC. It yields the protein CASREREEVFF.

This clone has only one observation. J is TRBJ2-1 and V is TRBV7-8, with TRBD2 identical over 8 bases. The trim removed 3 bases at V and 10 bases at J, leaving 5 bases unmatched. Germline values: CDR1 SGHVS, CDR2 FQNEAQ. The CDR3 is 13 residues long. The chain's CDR3 is CASSLGLGDEQFF. CDR3 in DNA: TGTGCCAGCAGCTTGGGACTAGGCGACGAGCAGTTCTTC. The variable domain in full, completed from reference TRBV7-8 and TRBJ2-1, reads GAGVSQSPRYKVAKRGQDVALRCDPISGHVSLFWYQQALGQGPEFLTYFQNEAQLDKSGLPSDRFFAERPEGSVSTLKIQRTQQEDSAVYLCASSLGLGDEQFFGPGTRLTVL.

The CDR3 DNA sequence: TGTGCCAGCAGCTTAGTGGGCGAGCAGTACTTC. Translation: CASSLVGEQYF. The chain is built from TRBV11-1 and TRBJ2-7; D gene ambiguous. The CDR3 loop spans 11 amino acids. Germline CDR1 reads SGHAT; CDR2 reads FQDESV (reference sequence). Deletions cut 1 base from V and 6 bases from J, with 4 bases between.

V and J are TRBV27 and TRBJ1-1, with 10 positions matching TRBD1. CDR1 is MNHEY, CDR2 SMNVEV, per germline (reference sequence). Trimming removed 6 bases from V and 1 base from J; junction bases left unmatched: 8. This CDR3 region has 16 residues. In DNA form, the CDR3 reads TGTGCCAGCAGGGACCGGGACAGGGGCGAGAACACTGAAGCTTTCTTT. Encoded protein: CASRDRDRGENTEAFF.

The J gene is TRBJ2-5, the V gene TRBV4-1, with 15 bases that match TRBD2. The CDR3 consists of 19 residues. The germline V gene has CDR1 MGHRA and CDR2 YSYEKL. The trim removed 3 bases at V and 2 bases at J, leaving 10 bases unmatched. The chain's CDR3 is CASSHPGLAGGPGQETQYF. DNA of the CDR3: TGCGCCAGCAGCCACCCTGGACTAGCGGGGGGGCCTGGGCAAGAGACCCAGTACTTC.